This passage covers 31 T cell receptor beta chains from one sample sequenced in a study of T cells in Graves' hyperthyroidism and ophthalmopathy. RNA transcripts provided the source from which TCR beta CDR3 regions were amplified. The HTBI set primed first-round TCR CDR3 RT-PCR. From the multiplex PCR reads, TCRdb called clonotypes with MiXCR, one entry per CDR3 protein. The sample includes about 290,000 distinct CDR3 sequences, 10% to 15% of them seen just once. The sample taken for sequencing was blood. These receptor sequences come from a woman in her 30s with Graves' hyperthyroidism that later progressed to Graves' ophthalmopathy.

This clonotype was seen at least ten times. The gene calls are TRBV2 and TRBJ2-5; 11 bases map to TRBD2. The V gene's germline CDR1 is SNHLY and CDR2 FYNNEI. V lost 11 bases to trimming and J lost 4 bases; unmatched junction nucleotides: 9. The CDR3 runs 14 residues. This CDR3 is CAVTSLAGGETQYF. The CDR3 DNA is TGTGCCGTCACTTCTCTAGCGGGAGGAGAGACCCAGTACTTC.

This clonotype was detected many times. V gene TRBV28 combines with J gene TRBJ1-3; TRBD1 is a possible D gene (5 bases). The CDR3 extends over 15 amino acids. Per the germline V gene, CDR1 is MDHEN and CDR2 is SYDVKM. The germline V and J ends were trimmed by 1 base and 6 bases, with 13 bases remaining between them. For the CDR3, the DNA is TGTGCCAGCAGTTTATACGGACAAGGAACAAACACCATATATTTT. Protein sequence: CASSLYGQGTNTIYF.

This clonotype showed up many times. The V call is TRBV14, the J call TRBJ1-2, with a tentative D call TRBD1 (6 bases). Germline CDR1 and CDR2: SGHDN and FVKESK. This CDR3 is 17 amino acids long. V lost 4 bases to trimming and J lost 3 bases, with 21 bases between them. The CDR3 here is CASSLRLTRDTDYGYTF. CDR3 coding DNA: TGTGCCAGCAGCCTTAGACTGACCCGGGACACCGACTATGGCTACACCTTC.

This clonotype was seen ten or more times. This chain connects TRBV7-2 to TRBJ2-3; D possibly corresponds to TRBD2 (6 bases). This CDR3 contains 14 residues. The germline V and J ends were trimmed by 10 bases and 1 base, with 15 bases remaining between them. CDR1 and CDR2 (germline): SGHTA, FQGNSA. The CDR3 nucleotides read TGTGCCACCCGGCAACCGGGAGGCACAGATACGCAGTATTTT. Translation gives CATRQPGGTDTQYF.

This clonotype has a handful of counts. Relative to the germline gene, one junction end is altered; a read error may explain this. The CDR3 spells CASSLIRGVSNRPQHF. The CDR3 DNA sequence: TGTGCCAGCAGTTTAATCCGGGGAGTGAGCAATCGGCCCCAGCATTTT. The rearrangement joins TRBV28 to TRBJ1-5; D is uncertain. The CDR3 has 16 amino acids. CDR1 MDHEN and CDR2 SYDVKM come from the germline V gene.

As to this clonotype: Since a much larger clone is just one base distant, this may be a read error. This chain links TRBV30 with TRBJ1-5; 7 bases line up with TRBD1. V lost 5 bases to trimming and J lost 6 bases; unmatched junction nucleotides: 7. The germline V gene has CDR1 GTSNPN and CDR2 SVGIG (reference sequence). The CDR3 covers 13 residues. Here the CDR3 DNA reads TGTGCCTGGGGGGGGGACAGTGGTCAGCCCCAGCATTTT. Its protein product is CAWGGDSGQPQHF. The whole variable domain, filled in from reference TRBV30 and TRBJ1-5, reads SQTIHQWPATLVQPVGSPLSLECTVEGTSNPNLYWYRQAAGRGLQLLFYSVGIGQISSEVPQNLSASRPQDRQFILSSKKLLLSDSGFYLCAWGGDSGQPQHFGDGTRLSIL.

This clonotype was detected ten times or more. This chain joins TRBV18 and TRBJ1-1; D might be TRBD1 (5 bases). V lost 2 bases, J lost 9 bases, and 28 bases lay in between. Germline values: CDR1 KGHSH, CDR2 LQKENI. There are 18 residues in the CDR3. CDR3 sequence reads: CASSPSSSIARVDFQAFF. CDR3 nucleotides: TGTGCCAGCTCACCAAGTAGTTCAATCGCCAGGGTGGATTTTCAAGCTTTCTTT. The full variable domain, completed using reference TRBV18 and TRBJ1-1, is NAGVMQNPRHLVRRRGQEARLRCSPMKGHSHVYWYRQLPEEGLKFMVYLQKENIIDESGMPKERFSAEFPKEGPSILRIQQVVRGDSAAYFCASSPSSSIARVDFQAFFGQGTRLTVV.

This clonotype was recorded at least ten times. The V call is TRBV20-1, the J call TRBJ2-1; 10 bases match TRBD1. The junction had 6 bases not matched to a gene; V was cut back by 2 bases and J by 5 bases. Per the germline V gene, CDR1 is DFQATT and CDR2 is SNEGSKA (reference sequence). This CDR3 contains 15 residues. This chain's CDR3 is CSARSGTGVHNEQFF. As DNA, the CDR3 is TGCAGTGCTAGATCTGGGACAGGGGTGCACAATGAGCAGTTCTTC.

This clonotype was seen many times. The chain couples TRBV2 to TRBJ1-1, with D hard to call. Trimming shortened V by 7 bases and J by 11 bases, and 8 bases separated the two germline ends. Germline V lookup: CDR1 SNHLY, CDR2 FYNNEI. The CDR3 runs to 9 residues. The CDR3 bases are TGTGCCAGCAATACACAGGCTTTCTTT. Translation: CASNTQAFF. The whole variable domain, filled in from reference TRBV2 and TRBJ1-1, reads EPEVTQTPSHQVTQMGQEVILRCVPISNHLYFYWYRQILGQKVEFLVSFYNNEISEKSEIFDDQFSVERPDGSNFTLKIRSTKLEDSAMYFCASNTQAFFGQGTRLTVV.

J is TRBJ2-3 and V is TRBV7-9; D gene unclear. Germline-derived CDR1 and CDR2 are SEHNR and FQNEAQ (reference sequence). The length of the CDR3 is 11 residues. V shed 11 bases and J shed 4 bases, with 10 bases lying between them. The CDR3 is CAGTGADTQYF. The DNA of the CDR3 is TGTGCCGGAACTGGGGCAGATACGCAGTATTTT.

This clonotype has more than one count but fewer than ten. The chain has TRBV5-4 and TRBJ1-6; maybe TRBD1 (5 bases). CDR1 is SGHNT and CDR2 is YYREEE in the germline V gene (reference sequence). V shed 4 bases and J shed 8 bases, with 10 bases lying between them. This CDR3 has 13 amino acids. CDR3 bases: TGTGCCAGCAGCCACGACAGAGATTCACCCCTCCACTTT. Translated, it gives CASSHDRDSPLHF.

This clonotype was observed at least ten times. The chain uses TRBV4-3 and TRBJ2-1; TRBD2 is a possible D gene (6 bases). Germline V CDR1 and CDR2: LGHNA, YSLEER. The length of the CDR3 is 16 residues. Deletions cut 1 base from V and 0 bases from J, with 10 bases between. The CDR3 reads CASSQASVSSYNEQFF. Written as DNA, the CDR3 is TGCGCCAGCAGCCAAGCTAGCGTAAGCTCCTACAATGAGCAGTTCTTC.

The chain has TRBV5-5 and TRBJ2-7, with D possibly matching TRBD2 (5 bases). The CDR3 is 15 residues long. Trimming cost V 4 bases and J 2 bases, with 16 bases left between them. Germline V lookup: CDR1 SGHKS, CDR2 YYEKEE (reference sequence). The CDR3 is CASSPIGKGAYEQYF. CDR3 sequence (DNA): TGTGCCAGCAGCCCCATTGGAAAGGGAGCCTACGAGCAGTACTTC. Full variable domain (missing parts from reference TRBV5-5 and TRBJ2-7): DAGVTQSPTHLIKTRGQQVTLRCSPISGHKSVSWYQQVLGQGPQFIFQYYEKEERGRGNFPDRFSARQFPNYSSELNVNALLLGDSALYLCASSPIGKGAYEQYFGPGTRLTVT.

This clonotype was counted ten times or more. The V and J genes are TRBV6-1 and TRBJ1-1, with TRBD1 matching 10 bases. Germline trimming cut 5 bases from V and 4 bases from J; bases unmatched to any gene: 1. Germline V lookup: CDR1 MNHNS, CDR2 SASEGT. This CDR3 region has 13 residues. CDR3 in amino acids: CASSRDRGTEAFF. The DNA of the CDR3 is TGTGCCAGCAGTCGGGACAGGGGCACTGAAGCTTTCTTT.

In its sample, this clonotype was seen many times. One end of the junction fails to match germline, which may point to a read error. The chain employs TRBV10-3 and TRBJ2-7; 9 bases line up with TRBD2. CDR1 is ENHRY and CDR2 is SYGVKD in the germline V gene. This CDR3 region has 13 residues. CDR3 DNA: TGTGCCACCAGTAGCGGGAGTTTGTACGAGCAGTACTTC. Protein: CATSSGSLYEQYF.

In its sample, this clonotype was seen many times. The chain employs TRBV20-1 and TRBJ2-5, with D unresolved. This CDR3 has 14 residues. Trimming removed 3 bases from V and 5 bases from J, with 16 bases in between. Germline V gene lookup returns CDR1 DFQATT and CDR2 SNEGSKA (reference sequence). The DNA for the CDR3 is TGCAGTGCTAGCGAGTGGAGTCTGTCGGAGACCCAGTACTTC. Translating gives CSASEWSLSETQYF.

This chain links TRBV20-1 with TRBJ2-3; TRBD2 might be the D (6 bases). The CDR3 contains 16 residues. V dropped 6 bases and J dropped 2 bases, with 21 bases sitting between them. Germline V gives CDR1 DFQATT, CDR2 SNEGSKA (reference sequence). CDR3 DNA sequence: TGCAGTGCCCCGTCCCGCGGGACCTCATCCACAGATACGCAGTATTTT. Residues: CSAPSRGTSSTDTQYF.

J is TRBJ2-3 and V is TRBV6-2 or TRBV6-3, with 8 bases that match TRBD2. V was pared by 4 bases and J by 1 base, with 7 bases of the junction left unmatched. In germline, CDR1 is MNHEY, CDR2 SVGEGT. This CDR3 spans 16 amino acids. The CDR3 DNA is TGTGCCAGCAGTTGGGGCGTAGCGGGACGCACAGATACGCAGTATTTT. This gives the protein CASSWGVAGRTDTQYF.

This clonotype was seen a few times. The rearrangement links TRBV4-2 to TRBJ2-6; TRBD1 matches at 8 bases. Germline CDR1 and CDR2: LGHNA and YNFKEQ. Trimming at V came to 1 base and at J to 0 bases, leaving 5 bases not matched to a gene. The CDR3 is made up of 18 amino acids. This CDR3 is CASSQGTGRPSGANVLTF. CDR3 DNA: TGTGCCAGCAGCCAAGGGACAGGGCGCCCCTCTGGGGCCAACGTCCTGACTTTC.

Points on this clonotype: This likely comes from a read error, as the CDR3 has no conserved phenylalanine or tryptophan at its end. The chain's CDR3 is CASAGGVLYNEQFL. The CDR3 DNA sequence: TGTGCCAGCGCCGGGGGCGTCCTTTACAATGAGCAGTTCCTC. This sequence joins TRBV28 and TRBJ2-1; D may correspond to TRBD1 or TRBD2 (6 bases each). The CDR3 loop spans 14 amino acids. V was cut by 8 bases and J by 4 bases, with 15 bases left in between. CDR1 is MDHEN and CDR2 is SYDVKM in the germline V gene.

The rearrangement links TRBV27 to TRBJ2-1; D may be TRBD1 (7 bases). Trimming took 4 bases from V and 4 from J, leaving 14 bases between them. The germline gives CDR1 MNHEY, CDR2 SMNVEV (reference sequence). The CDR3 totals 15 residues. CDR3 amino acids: CASSWPQGGYNEQFF. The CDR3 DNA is TGTGCCAGCAGTTGGCCGCAGGGGGGTTACAATGAGCAGTTCTTC.

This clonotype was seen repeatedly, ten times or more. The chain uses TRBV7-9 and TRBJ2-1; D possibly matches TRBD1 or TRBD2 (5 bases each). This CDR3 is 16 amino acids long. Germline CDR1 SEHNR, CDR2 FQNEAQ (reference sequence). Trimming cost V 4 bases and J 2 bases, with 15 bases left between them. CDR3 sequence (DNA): TGTGCCAGCAGCTCTCTCTGGGGGATCCCCTACAATGAGCAGTTCTTC. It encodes CASSSLWGIPYNEQFF.

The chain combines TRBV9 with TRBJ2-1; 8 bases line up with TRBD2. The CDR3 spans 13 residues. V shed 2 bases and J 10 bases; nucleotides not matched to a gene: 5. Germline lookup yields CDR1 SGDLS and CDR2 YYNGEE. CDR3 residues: CASSVSGAGEQFF. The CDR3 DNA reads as TGTGCCAGCAGCGTTAGCGGGGCGGGGGAGCAGTTCTTC.

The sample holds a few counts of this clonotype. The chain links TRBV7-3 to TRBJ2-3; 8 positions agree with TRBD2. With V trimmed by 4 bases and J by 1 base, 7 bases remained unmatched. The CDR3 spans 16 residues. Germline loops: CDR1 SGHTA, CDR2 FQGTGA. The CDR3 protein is CASSSVTSEGTDTQYF. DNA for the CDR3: TGTGCCAGCAGCTCAGTGACTAGCGAGGGCACAGATACGCAGTATTTT.

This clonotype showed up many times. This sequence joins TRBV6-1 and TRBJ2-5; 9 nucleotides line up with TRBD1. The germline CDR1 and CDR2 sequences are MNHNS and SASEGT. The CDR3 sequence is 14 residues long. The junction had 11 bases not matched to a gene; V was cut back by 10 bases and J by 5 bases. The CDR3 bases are TGTGCCACCGCGGGACAGGGCTCGTCGGAGACCCAGTACTTC. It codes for CATAGQGSSETQYF.

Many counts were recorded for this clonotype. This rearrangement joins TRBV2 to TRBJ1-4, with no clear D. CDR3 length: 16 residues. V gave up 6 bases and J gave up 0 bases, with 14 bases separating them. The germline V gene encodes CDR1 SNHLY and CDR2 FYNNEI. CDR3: CASRAGGVATNEKLFF. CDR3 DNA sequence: TGTGCCAGCAGGGCAGGTGGAGTCGCAACTAATGAAAAACTGTTTTTT.

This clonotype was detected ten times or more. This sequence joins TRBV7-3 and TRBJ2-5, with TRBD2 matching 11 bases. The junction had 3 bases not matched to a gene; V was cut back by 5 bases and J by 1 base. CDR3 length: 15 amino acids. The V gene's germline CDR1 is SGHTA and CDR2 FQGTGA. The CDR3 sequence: CASSRTSGPQETQYF. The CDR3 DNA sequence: TGTGCCAGCAGCCGGACTAGCGGGCCCCAAGAGACCCAGTACTTC. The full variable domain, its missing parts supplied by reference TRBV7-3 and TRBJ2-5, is GAGVSQTPSNKVTEKGKYVELRCDPISGHTALYWYRQSLGQGPEFLIYFQGTGAADDSGLPNDRFFAVRPEGSVSTLKIQRTERGDSAVYLCASSRTSGPQETQYFGPGTRLLVL.

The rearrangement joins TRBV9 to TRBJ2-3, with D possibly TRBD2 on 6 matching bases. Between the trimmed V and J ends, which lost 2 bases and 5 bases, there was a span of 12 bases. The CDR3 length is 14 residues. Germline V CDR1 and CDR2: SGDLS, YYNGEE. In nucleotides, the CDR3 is TGTGCCAGCAGCGTGACGGGAGAAAAAGATACGCAGTATTTT. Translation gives CASSVTGEKDTQYF.

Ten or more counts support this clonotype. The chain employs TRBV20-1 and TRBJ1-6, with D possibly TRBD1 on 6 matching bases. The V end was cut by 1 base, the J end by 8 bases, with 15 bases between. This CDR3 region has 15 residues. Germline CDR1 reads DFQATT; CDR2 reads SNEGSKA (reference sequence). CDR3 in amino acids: CSARGGIGGYSPLHF. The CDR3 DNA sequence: TGCAGTGCTAGAGGTGGTATAGGGGGTTATTCACCCCTCCACTTT.

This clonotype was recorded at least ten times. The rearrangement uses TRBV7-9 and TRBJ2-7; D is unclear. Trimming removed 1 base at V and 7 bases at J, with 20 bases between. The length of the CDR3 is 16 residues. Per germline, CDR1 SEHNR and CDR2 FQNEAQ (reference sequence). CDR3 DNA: TGTGCCAGCAGCTTAGTCACGTCAGGTGAGGTATTGGAGCAGTACTTC. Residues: CASSLVTSGEVLEQYF. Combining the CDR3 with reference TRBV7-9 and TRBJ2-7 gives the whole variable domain DTGVSQNPRHKITKRGQNVTFRCDPISEHNRLYWYRQTLGQGPEFLTYFQNEAQLEKSRLLSDRFSAERPKGSFSTLEIQRTEQGDSAMYLCASSLVTSGEVLEQYFGPGTRLTVT.

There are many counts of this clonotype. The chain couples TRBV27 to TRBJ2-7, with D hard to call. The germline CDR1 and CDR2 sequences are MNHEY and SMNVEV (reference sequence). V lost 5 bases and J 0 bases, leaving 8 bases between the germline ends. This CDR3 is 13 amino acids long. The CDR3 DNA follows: TGTGCCAGCAGTGCTACCAACTCCTACGAGCAGTACTTC. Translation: CASSATNSYEQYF.